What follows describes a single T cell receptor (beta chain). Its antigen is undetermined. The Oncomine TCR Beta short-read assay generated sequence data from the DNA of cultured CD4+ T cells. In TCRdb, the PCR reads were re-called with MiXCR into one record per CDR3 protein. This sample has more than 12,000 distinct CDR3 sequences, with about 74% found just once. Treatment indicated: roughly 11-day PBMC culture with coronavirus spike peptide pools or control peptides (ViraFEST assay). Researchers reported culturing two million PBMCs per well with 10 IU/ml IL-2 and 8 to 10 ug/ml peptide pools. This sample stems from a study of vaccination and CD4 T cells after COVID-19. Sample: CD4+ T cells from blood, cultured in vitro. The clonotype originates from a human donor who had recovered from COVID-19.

The CDR3 spells CSAKGTLQPQHF. The CDR3 nucleotides read TGCAGTGCTAAGGGGACTTTGCAGCCCCAGCATTTT. The chain is built from TRBV20-1 and TRBJ1-5; possibly TRBD1 for D (5 bases). V lost 4 bases and J lost 7, with 11 bases in between. The CDR3 extends over 12 amino acids. Germline assignment: CDR1 DFQATT and CDR2 SNEGSKA (reference sequence).